These 29 T cell receptor beta chains share one sample of origin, sequenced in a study of technical replicates of blood from several donors. Libraries were prepared by immunoSEQ multiplex PCR; TCRdb keeps only in-frame clonotypes and omits some of them. The data contain 58,000 or so clones, approximately 86% of them seen just once; the ten biggest clones take up 4.5% to 6%. Material: PBMCs. Receptors originate from a human donor in good health. Some clones in this sample may be carry-over from other donors' samples.

The chain links TRBV29-1 to TRBJ2-1, with TRBD1 as a possible D gene (7 bases). This CDR3 has 17 residues. From germline, CDR1 is SQVTM and CDR2 ANQGSEA. Between the trimmed V and J ends, which lost 8 bases and 7 bases, there was a span of 30 bases. The CDR3 here is CSTPTGTDRGARNEQFF. The CDR3 nucleotides read TGCAGCACTCCAACCGGGACAGATAGGGGGGCTAGGAATGAGCAGTTCTTC.

The chain carries TRBV5-1 and TRBJ2-5, with 8 positions matching TRBD2. CDR3 length: 15 residues. The V gene's germline CDR1 is SGHRS and CDR2 YFSETQ. The V gene end was trimmed by 5 bases and the J gene end by 2 bases; junction bases not matched to a gene: 8. In DNA form, the CDR3 reads TGCGCCAGCAGGAACGGAGGCGGGGGGCAAGAGACCCAGTACTTC. Protein product: CASRNGGGGQETQYF.

By share, this clone ranks as medium-sized. The V gene is TRBV18, the J gene TRBJ1-1; D possibly corresponds to TRBD1 (5 bases). Germline-derived CDR1 and CDR2 are KGHSH and LQKENI. The V end was cut by 1 base, the J end by 8 bases, with 8 bases between. The CDR3 runs to 12 residues. CDR3 in amino acids: CASSPRQGEAFF. CDR3 in DNA: TGTGCCAGCTCACCACGGCAGGGAGAAGCTTTCTTT.

The V gene is TRBV18, the J gene TRBJ1-5, with TRBD1 as a possible D gene (5 bases). The germline V gene encodes CDR1 KGHSH and CDR2 LQKENI. This CDR3 is 16 amino acids long. Trimming pared 6 bases from V and 5 bases from J, leaving 20 bases between. The CDR3 DNA reads as TGTGCCAGCTCCCATTCACGGGTGAAAGGGGATCAGCCCCAGCATTTT. This encodes CASSHSRVKGDQPQHF. The variable domain in full, completed from reference TRBV18 and TRBJ1-5, reads NAGVMQNPRHLVRRRGQEARLRCSPMKGHSHVYWYRQLPEEGLKFMVYLQKENIIDESGMPKERFSAEFPKEGPSILRIQQVVRGDSAAYFCASSHSRVKGDQPQHFGDGTRLSIL.

The chain employs TRBV19 and TRBJ1-4; 8 nucleotides align to TRBD1. Germline-derived CDR1 and CDR2 are LNHDA and SQIVND (reference sequence). This CDR3 has 15 residues. The J segment lost 5 bases and the V segment lost 6 bases, leaving 8 bases of the junction unmatched. CDR3: CASSLDRGLNEKLFF. CDR3 sequence (DNA): TGTGCCAGTAGCCTTGACAGGGGCCTAAATGAAAAACTGTTTTTT.

The table lists this clone with a count of one. This rearrangement joins TRBV7-2 to TRBJ1-3, with TRBD1 as a possible D gene (5 bases). Germline V lookup: CDR1 SGHTA, CDR2 FQGNSA. V shed 6 bases and J shed 7 bases, with 13 bases lying between them. The CDR3 is 13 amino acids. CDR3 in amino acids: CASSHPGGNTIYF. CDR3 sequence (DNA): TGTGCCAGCAGTCATCCGGGGGGGAACACCATATATTTT. Using reference TRBV7-2 and TRBJ1-3 for the parts outside the CDR3, the full variable domain is GAGVSQSPSNKVTEKGKDVELRCDPISGHTALYWYRQSLGQGLEFLIYFQGNSAPDKSGLPSDRFSAERTGGSVSTLTIQRTQQEDSAVYLCASSHPGGNTIYFGEGSWLTVV.

This clone was seen only a few times. This chain links TRBV7-6 with TRBJ2-7, with D uncertain. Trimming shortened V by 1 base and J by 0 bases, and 10 bases separated the two germline ends. Germline CDR1 SGHVS, CDR2 FNYEAQ. The CDR3 sequence is 15 residues long. The CDR3 region is CASSLETLGSYEQYF. CDR3 bases: TGTGCCAGCAGCTTAGAGACTTTGGGCTCCTACGAGCAGTACTTC.

The chain uses TRBV15 and TRBJ2-3; 10 bases agree with TRBD1. CDR3 size: 17 residues. Germline V gene sequence: CDR1 LNHNV, CDR2 YYDKDF (reference sequence). Germline trimming cut 2 bases from V and 4 bases from J; bases unmatched to any gene: 9. CDR3 DNA: TGTGCCACCAGCAGATCCATGGGGGGACAGGGGTCAGATACGCAGTATTTT. Protein product: CATSRSMGGQGSDTQYF.

This chain joins TRBV4-3 and TRBJ2-7; maybe TRBD1 (6 bases). Looked up from germline, CDR1 is LGHNA and CDR2 is YSLEER. The V gene lost 5 bases and the J gene lost 4 bases, with 18 bases spanning the gap. CDR3 size: 15 residues. The CDR3 DNA follows: TGCGCCAGCAGCAGGGACCTAGGGGGTGGGTACGAGCAGTACTTC. It encodes CASSRDLGGGYEQYF.

This sequence joins TRBV10-3 and TRBJ1-2, with D unclear. Germline assignment: CDR1 ENHRY and CDR2 SYGVKD. The CDR3 has 16 amino acids. The V end was cut by 4 bases, the J end by 3 bases, with 18 bases between. As DNA, the CDR3 is TGTGCCATCAGTGCGGAGGTGGGAGTCCAGGACTATGGCTACACCTTC. It codes for CAISAEVGVQDYGYTF.

The gene calls are TRBV4-3 and TRBJ1-1; 7 positions match TRBD1. The CDR3 sequence is 18 residues long. V was clipped by 5 bases and J by 0 bases; unmatched bases: 15. The germline V gene encodes CDR1 LGHNA and CDR2 YSLEER. The CDR3 nucleotides are TGCGCCAGCAGCGCTGACCTCAACAGGGGATGGGTGAACACTGAAGCTTTCTTT. Its protein product is CASSADLNRGWVNTEAFF.

This CDR3 reads CASSQEAGAARTAYEQYF. CDR3 coding DNA: TGCGCCAGCAGCCAAGAAGCAGGGGCGGCCCGAACCGCCTACGAGCAGTACTTC. The V and J genes are TRBV4-1 and TRBJ2-7; a weak D match, TRBD1 (6 bases). The ends were cut back, 0 bases at V and 2 bases at J, with 20 bases in the middle. Germline lookup yields CDR1 MGHRA and CDR2 YSYEKL. This CDR3 has 18 residues.

V gene TRBV10-3 combines with J gene TRBJ2-1; 7 bases line up with TRBD1. V trimming: 10 bases; J trimming: 2 bases; junction bases outside the gene matches: 5. The CDR3 covers 13 residues. Per germline, CDR1 ENHRY and CDR2 SYGVKD. Here the CDR3 DNA reads TGTGCCACCCGGGACAGCACCTACAATGAGCAGTTCTTC. Its translation: CATRDSTYNEQFF.

The chain combines TRBV5-1 with TRBJ1-6, with D hard to call. Germline CDR1 reads SGHRS; CDR2 reads YFSETQ. Trimming shortened V by 2 bases and J by 13 bases, and 13 bases separated the two germline ends. The CDR3 is made up of 13 amino acids. This chain's CDR3 is CASSFGENAPLHF. DNA of the CDR3: TGCGCCAGCAGCTTTGGTGAGAACGCTCCCCTCCACTTT.

The chain couples TRBV5-1 to TRBJ2-5; 7 nucleotides match TRBD2. After removal of 0 bases from V and 4 bases from J, the junction contained 6 bases not matched to a gene. Germline V gene data show CDR1 as SGHRS and CDR2 as YFSETQ. The CDR3 runs to 15 residues. In nucleotides, the CDR3 is TGCGCCAGCAGCTTGGTGCAGCCTAGCGGAGAGACCCAGTACTTC. Its translation is CASSLVQPSGETQYF.

The gene calls are TRBV27 and TRBJ1-1; no reliable D call. The CDR3 spans 14 residues. Germline-derived CDR1 and CDR2 are MNHEY and SMNVEV (reference sequence). The germline V and J ends were trimmed by 4 bases and 5 bases, with 14 bases remaining between them. Here the CDR3 reads CASSSTLSRTEAFF. CDR3 nucleotide sequence: TGTGCCAGCAGTTCGACTTTGAGTCGGACTGAAGCTTTCTTT.

This chain connects TRBV29-1 to TRBJ2-1; 11 bases are a match to TRBD2. This CDR3 has 15 residues. Germline assignment: CDR1 SQVTM and CDR2 ANQGSEA. Germline trimming cut 4 bases from V and 6 bases from J; bases unmatched to any gene: 8. Here the CDR3 DNA reads TGCAGCGTTGTTATAGCGGGGGGGGCTCGCAATGAGCAGTTCTTC. It codes for CSVVIAGGARNEQFF.

This chain links TRBV4-3 with TRBJ1-2; TRBD1 is a possible D gene (6 bases). CDR1 is LGHNA and CDR2 is YSLEER in the germline V gene. Trimming pared 3 bases from V and 8 bases from J, leaving 13 bases between. The CDR3 runs 13 residues. CDR3 amino acids: CASSQTTGGGYTF. The DNA of the CDR3 is TGCGCCAGCAGCCAGACGACAGGAGGAGGCTACACCTTC.

V gene TRBV4-3 combines with J gene TRBJ2-1, with TRBD2 identical over 7 bases. The V and J ends lost 0 bases and 3 bases, in that order; junction bases with no gene match: 2. The CDR3 runs 15 residues. The germline CDR1 and CDR2 sequences are LGHNA and YSLEER. This CDR3 is CASSQDRDYYNEQFF. Here the CDR3 DNA reads TGCGCCAGCAGCCAAGATCGGGACTACTACAATGAGCAGTTCTTC.

The CDR3 loop reads CASSQRRVGSTEAFF. The CDR3 DNA reads TGCGCCAGCAGCCAAAGGAGGGTGGGTAGCACTGAAGCTTTCTTT. This chain uses TRBV4-3 with TRBJ1-1; D gene ambiguous. The CDR3 covers 15 residues. Germline V CDR1 and CDR2: LGHNA, YSLEER. V lost 2 bases, J lost 4 bases, and 14 bases lay in between.

The chain uses TRBV5-6 and TRBJ2-5, with 15 bases matching TRBD2. V trimming: 0 bases; J trimming: 4 bases; junction bases outside the gene matches: 10. Germline-derived CDR1 and CDR2 are SGHDT and YYEEEE. CDR3 length: 19 residues. The CDR3 sequence: CASSLEGLAGGPRRETQYF. In DNA form, the CDR3 reads TGTGCCAGCAGCTTGGAAGGACTAGCGGGGGGGCCTCGCCGAGAGACCCAGTACTTC.

This chain links TRBV6-5 with TRBJ1-6, with D uncertain. Trimming took off 0 bases at V and 9 bases at J, with 12 bases between the two ends. There are 15 residues in the CDR3. Germline values: CDR1 MNHEY, CDR2 SVGAGI. The CDR3 sequence: CASSYSGLAGSPLHF. In DNA form, the CDR3 reads TGTGCCAGCAGTTACTCAGGTCTGGCAGGTTCACCCCTCCACTTT.

This clone was picked up one time. The chain has TRBV7-9 and TRBJ2-7; 10 bases are a match to TRBD1. The CDR3 consists of 15 residues. CDR1 SEHNR and CDR2 FQNEAQ come from the germline V gene (reference sequence). Trimming took 5 bases from V and 6 from J; bases not matched to a gene: 10. The CDR3 DNA is TGTGCCAGCAGCCCGCCGGGACAGGGGACCAGCGAGCAGTACTTC. Protein sequence: CASSPPGQGTSEQYF.

The chain combines TRBV19 with TRBJ2-6; 8 bases line up with TRBD1. The junction had 6 bases not matched to a gene; V was cut back by 5 bases and J by 0 bases. CDR1 and CDR2 from the germline V gene are LNHDA and SQIVND (reference sequence). The length of the CDR3 is 17 residues. The chain's CDR3 is CASSGDRPISGANVLTF. CDR3 DNA sequence: TGTGCCAGTAGTGGGGACAGGCCTATCTCTGGGGCCAACGTCCTGACTTTC.

This chain uses TRBV6-5 with TRBJ2-5; 10 bases are a match to TRBD2. The CDR3 spans 15 residues. The trim removed 6 bases at V and 5 bases at J, leaving 9 bases unmatched. CDR1 is MNHEY and CDR2 is SVGAGI in the germline V gene. The CDR3 DNA reads as TGTGCCAGCAGCGATCCTAGCGGGAGCGGTGAGACCCAGTACTTC. Residues: CASSDPSGSGETQYF.

The chain couples TRBV9 to TRBJ2-1; TRBD1 matches at 7 bases. The CDR3 extends over 16 amino acids. V trimming: 0 bases; J trimming: 4 bases; junction bases outside the gene matches: 7. CDR1 and CDR2 from the germline V gene are SGDLS and YYNGEE. CDR3 residues: CASSVEWTGVYNEQFF. In DNA form, the CDR3 reads TGTGCCAGCAGCGTAGAGTGGACAGGAGTATACAATGAGCAGTTCTTC.

The gene calls are TRBV5-4 and TRBJ2-3; 10 bases align to TRBD2. The CDR3 has 17 residues. V lost 4 bases and J lost 9; bases outside the gene matches: 17. The germline V gene encodes CDR1 SGHNT and CDR2 YYREEE (reference sequence). CDR3 in amino acids: CASSLSWGAGGPRTQYF. The CDR3 region has the DNA TGTGCCAGCAGCCTCTCGTGGGGAGCGGGAGGGCCCAGGACGCAGTATTTT.

The rearrangement joins TRBV10-3 to TRBJ2-1; tentatively, D is TRBD1 (6 bases). V was shortened by 11 bases and J by 4 bases, with 12 bases between the two germline ends. The CDR3 is made up of 12 amino acids. Germline CDR1 ENHRY, CDR2 SYGVKD. The CDR3 loop is CAVGDKYNEQFF. The CDR3 nucleotides are TGTGCCGTGGGGGACAAATACAATGAGCAGTTCTTC.

The rearrangement uses TRBV5-1 and TRBJ2-7; the D is unclear. The V end was cut by 4 bases, the J end by 3 bases, with 5 bases between. Per germline, CDR1 SGHRS and CDR2 YFSETQ. This CDR3 contains 11 residues. The CDR3 sequence is CASSTYYEQYF. As DNA, the CDR3 is TGCGCCAGCAGCACTTACTACGAGCAGTACTTC.